A single sample is the source of the 27 T cell receptor beta chains below, sequenced in a study of response to subunit inactivated influenza vaccine. TCRdb reprocessed the RT-PCR reads with MiXCR, giving one entry per CDR3 protein. Among 500,000 to 650,000 distinct CDR3 sequences, about 7.6% were seen once, and the ten largest hold approximately 13%. The sample was PBMCs from blood, taken about 23 months after vaccination. These receptors all stem from a man aged 45-69 years who received an inactivated influenza vaccine.

This clonotype was seen a handful of times. The chain uses TRBV20-1 and TRBJ2-7, with D possibly being TRBD2 (5 bases). The CDR3 contains 15 residues. Trimming removed 0 bases from V and 0 bases from J, with 12 bases in between. Germline values: CDR1 DFQATT, CDR2 SNEGSKA (reference sequence). CDR3 bases: TGCAGTGCTAGAGAAGGTCAGGCGGGCTCCTACGAGCAGTACTTC. Its protein product is CSAREGQAGSYEQYF.

This clonotype was seen many times. J is TRBJ1-1 and V is TRBV7-9, with TRBD1 matching 10 bases. Unmatched junction bases numbered 10, after V lost 7 bases and J lost 5 bases. Germline assignment: CDR1 SEHNR and CDR2 FQNEAQ (reference sequence). The CDR3 has 15 residues. The CDR3 here is CASTRDRGQVTEAFF. CDR3 DNA sequence: TGTGCCAGCACCCGTGACAGGGGGCAGGTTACTGAAGCTTTCTTT.

The rearrangement joins TRBV2 to TRBJ1-1; D remains unclear. With 2 bases removed from V and 4 bases from J, the gap between germline ends came to 14 bases. The germline V gene encodes CDR1 SNHLY and CDR2 FYNNEI. CDR3 length equals 15 residues. Written as DNA, the CDR3 is TGTGCCAGCAGTGAAAAGTTCTTTACGGGCACTGAAGCTTTCTTT. Protein product: CASSEKFFTGTEAFF.

The chain couples TRBV7-3 to TRBJ2-1; D is perhaps TRBD2 (6 bases). Trimming took 1 base from V and 0 from J, leaving 25 bases between them. CDR3 length: 21 amino acids. Germline-derived CDR1 and CDR2 are SGHTA and FQGTGA. For the CDR3, the DNA is TGTGCCAGCAGCTTAATCCCCCGTCAGGGCCGGGGGAAGAGCTCCTACAATGAGCAGTTCTTC. Translated, it gives CASSLIPRQGRGKSSYNEQFF.

This clonotype has just a few counts. This sequence joins TRBV21-1 and TRBJ2-2; TRBD2 was called by the table and not checked on the DNA. TRBV21-1 is a known pseudogene. The CDR3 loop spans 20 amino acids. The CDR3 DNA reads as TGTGCCAGCAGCAAATACAAGGGCCTAGCGGGGGGTGTTAGTGCCGGGGAGCTGTTTTTT. This codes for CASSKYKGLAGGVSAGELFF.

This chain links TRBV29-1 with TRBJ2-1, with 7 positions matching TRBD2. This CDR3 has 14 amino acids. Germline V gives CDR1 SQVTM, CDR2 ANQGSEA. J lost 4 bases, V lost 6 bases, and 9 bases had no gene match. The CDR3 here is CSVDPPGGYNEQFF. The CDR3 DNA sequence: TGCAGCGTCGACCCCCCGGGGGGATACAATGAGCAGTTCTTC.

In this sample, this clonotype turned up many times. The chain is built from TRBV20-1 and TRBJ2-5, with 9 bases identical to TRBD2. J lost 4 bases, V lost 1 base, and 10 bases had no gene match. The CDR3 length is 16 residues. Germline-derived CDR1 and CDR2 are DFQATT and SNEGSKA (reference sequence). The CDR3 nucleotides are TGCAGTGCTAGAGGTGGGGGCGGGAGGGCCGGAGAGACCCAGTACTTC. Its translation is CSARGGGGRAGETQYF.

This clonotype has more than one count but fewer than ten. J is TRBJ2-3 and V is TRBV5-1; 9 bases match TRBD2. The CDR3 is 17 residues long. Germline lookup yields CDR1 SGHRS and CDR2 YFSETQ. V lost 0 bases and J lost 2; bases outside the gene matches: 7. This chain's CDR3 is CASSLASSGAITDTQYF. The CDR3 DNA reads TGCGCCAGCAGCTTGGCGTCTAGCGGGGCGATCACAGATACGCAGTATTTT.

This clonotype was observed a few times. The chain couples TRBV4-3 to TRBJ2-7, with TRBD1 matching 9 bases. The CDR3 contains 14 residues. Trimming at V came to 5 bases and at J to 2 bases, leaving 4 bases not matched to a gene. Germline CDR1 is LGHNA and CDR2 is YSLEER. CDR3 DNA sequence: TGCGCCAGCAGCGGAGGGACAGGGACCTACGAGCAGTACTTC. Protein sequence: CASSGGTGTYEQYF.

This clonotype was picked up a small number of times. The V and J genes are TRBV4-3 and TRBJ2-7, with D possibly TRBD1 on 6 matching bases. The CDR3 sequence is 16 residues long. Trimming pared 0 bases from V and 3 bases from J, leaving 15 bases between. Per the germline V gene, CDR1 is LGHNA and CDR2 is YSLEER. CDR3 coding DNA: TGCGCCAGCAGCCAAGACTCCAGGACAGCGTTCTACGAGCAGTACTTC. It specifies CASSQDSRTAFYEQYF.

The chain is built from TRBV29-1 and TRBJ2-1; weak D call: TRBD2 (6 bases). Germline V gene sequence: CDR1 SQVTM, CDR2 ANQGSEA. This CDR3 spans 17 amino acids. V was cut by 4 bases and J by 6 bases, with 25 bases left in between. This CDR3 reads CSVAGWGVRSLGNEQFF. The DNA of the CDR3 is TGCAGCGTTGCGGGCTGGGGGGTTAGGAGTCTAGGCAATGAGCAGTTCTTC.

The J gene is TRBJ2-6, the V gene TRBV7-8, with D possibly matching TRBD1 (5 bases). V lost 2 bases and J 2 bases, leaving 19 bases between the germline ends. The CDR3 has 19 amino acids. In germline, CDR1 is SGHVS, CDR2 FQNEAQ. In DNA, the CDR3 is TGTGCCAGCAGCTTAAGGGCAGGGAACCGCGGACCTGGGGCCAACGTCCTGACTTTC. This gives the protein CASSLRAGNRGPGANVLTF.

Ten or more counts support this clonotype. The chain joins TRBV29-1 to TRBJ2-4; 7 bases match TRBD1. The germline CDR1 and CDR2 sequences are SQVTM and ANQGSEA. The V gene end was trimmed by 5 bases and the J gene end by 2 bases; junction bases not matched to a gene: 6. CDR3 length: 14 residues. The CDR3 sequence: CSVSRGQSKNIQYF. The CDR3 DNA sequence: TGCAGCGTTTCGAGGGGACAGTCCAAAAACATTCAGTACTTC. Using reference TRBV29-1 and TRBJ2-4 for the parts outside the CDR3, the full variable domain is SAVISQKPSRDICQRGTSLTIQCQVDSQVTMMFWYRQQPGQSLTLIATANQGSEATYESGFVIDKFPISRPNLTFSTLTVSNMSPEDSSIYLCSVSRGQSKNIQYFGAGTRLSVL.

This clonotype was seen only a few times. The chain combines TRBV28 with TRBJ2-2; the D is unclear. Trimming pared 4 bases from V and 1 base from J, leaving 7 bases between. The V gene's germline CDR1 is MDHEN and CDR2 SYDVKM. The CDR3 spans 14 residues. The CDR3 is CASSSALNTGELFF. The DNA of the CDR3 is TGTGCCAGCAGTTCGGCTCTGAACACCGGGGAGCTGTTTTTT.

This clonotype has only one observation. The chain combines TRBV5-1 with TRBJ2-3, with a weak D call TRBD2 (6 bases). Germline assignment: CDR1 SGHRS and CDR2 YFSETQ. The CDR3 spans 16 residues. Trimming cost V 0 bases and J 0 bases, with 11 bases left between them. The CDR3 DNA reads TGCGCCAGCAGCTTGGGTGGTAGCGGTAGCACAGATACGCAGTATTTT. It encodes CASSLGGSGSTDTQYF.

In its sample, this clonotype was seen many times. V is TRBV3-1 and J is TRBJ2-3; D gene unclear. This CDR3 contains 14 residues. V dropped 1 base and J dropped 1 base, with 6 bases sitting between them. Germline V gene lookup returns CDR1 LGHDT and CDR2 YNNKEL (reference sequence). The CDR3 DNA reads TGTGCCAGCAGCCAAGTGGGCGGCACAGATACGCAGTATTTT. Protein: CASSQVGGTDTQYF.

This clonotype has a count of ten or more. The gene calls are TRBV7-9 and TRBJ2-2, with a possible D match to TRBD1 (5 bases). Germline V gene lookup returns CDR1 SEHNR and CDR2 FQNEAQ (reference sequence). The CDR3 covers 15 residues. The V end was cut by 7 bases, the J end by 3 bases, with 15 bases between. The chain's CDR3 is CASTQGVAYTGELFF. CDR3 DNA: TGTGCCAGCACCCAGGGCGTAGCATACACCGGGGAGCTGTTTTTT.

This sequence joins TRBV6-1 and TRBJ1-2, with D perhaps matching TRBD1 (6 bases). Germline V gives CDR1 MNHNS, CDR2 SASEGT. The V and J ends lost 4 bases and 6 bases respectively, with 21 bases between them. This CDR3 is 16 amino acids long. CDR3: CASSATPDTGSHGYTF. Here the CDR3 DNA reads TGTGCCAGCAGTGCAACCCCAGACACAGGGTCCCATGGCTACACCTTC.

Remarks on this clonotype: The junction does not match germline at one end; this may be a read error. V is TRBV28 and J is TRBJ2-7; 7 nucleotides agree with TRBD2. CDR1 and CDR2 from the germline V gene are MDHEN and SYDVKM. The CDR3 has 15 residues. CDR3 coding DNA: TGTGCCAGCAGTTTAACTCTAGCGGAAACCTACGAGCGGTACTTC. Protein sequence: CASSLTLAETYERYF.

This rearrangement joins TRBV28 to TRBJ2-7; weak D call: TRBD2 (6 bases). The V gene's germline CDR1 is MDHEN and CDR2 SYDVKM. The V end was cut by 6 bases, the J end by 1 base, with 10 bases between. This CDR3 is 13 amino acids long. The CDR3 here is CASSGRGSYEQYF. The CDR3 region has the DNA TGTGCCAGCAGCGGTCGGGGGTCCTACGAGCAGTACTTC.

This clonotype showed up many times. The genes are TRBV16 and TRBJ2-7; 7 bases match TRBD1. With V trimmed by 4 bases and J by 3 bases, 12 bases remained unmatched. This CDR3 spans 16 amino acids. CDR1 KGHSY and CDR2 FQNENV come from the germline V gene. In DNA form, the CDR3 reads TGTGCCAGCAGCCCCCAGGGAGCAGGGGGAATCTACGAGCAGTACTTC. Encoded protein: CASSPQGAGGIYEQYF. Filled out from reference TRBV16 and TRBJ2-7, the complete variable domain reads GEEVAQTPKHLVRGEGQKAKLYCAPIKGHSYVFWYQQVLKNEFKFLISFQNENVFDETGMPKERFSAKCLPNSPCSLEIQATKLEDSAVYFCASSPQGAGGIYEQYFGPGTRLTVT.

This clonotype was observed a handful of times. The chain is built from TRBV27 and TRBJ2-7, with 7 bases aligning to TRBD1. Trimming at V came to 5 bases and at J to 4 bases, leaving 11 bases not matched to a gene. This CDR3 comprises 15 residues. Germline V lookup: CDR1 MNHEY, CDR2 SMNVEV (reference sequence). The CDR3 DNA follows: TGTGCCAGCAGTCCCGGGACAGCGAATAATTACGAGCAGTACTTC. Protein: CASSPGTANNYEQYF.

This clonotype has a count of ten or more. This sequence joins TRBV4-3 and TRBJ2-1; D perhaps matches TRBD2 (6 bases). Germline V lookup: CDR1 LGHNA, CDR2 YSLEER. The CDR3 runs to 13 residues. V lost 0 bases and J lost 9, with 9 bases in between. CDR3 sequence reads: CASSQEKGLEQFF. The CDR3 DNA sequence: TGCGCCAGCAGCCAAGAGAAGGGACTTGAGCAGTTCTTC.

This clonotype was detected a few times. J is TRBJ2-2 and V is TRBV24-1; 15 nucleotides match TRBD2. Germline CDR1 and CDR2: KGHDR and SFDVKD. V trimming: 4 bases; J trimming: 4 bases; junction bases outside the gene matches: 9. The CDR3 runs 19 residues. DNA for the CDR3: TGTGCCACCAGTGAGCAAACGGGACTAGCGGGAGGACTCACCGGGGAGCTGTTTTTT. This codes for CATSEQTGLAGGLTGELFF.

The V gene is TRBV3-1, the J gene TRBJ1-2; D uncertain. Germline-derived CDR1 and CDR2 are LGHDT and YNNKEL (reference sequence). The CDR3 extends over 14 amino acids. V was clipped by 1 base and J by 7 bases, with 13 bases between them. DNA for the CDR3: TGTGCCAGCAGCCAAGCGTCAAAACCCTCTGGCTACACCTTC. Protein: CASSQASKPSGYTF.

The sample holds a few counts of this clonotype. CDR3 amino acids: CASSPRQGLAKNIQYF. The CDR3 coding sequence is TGTGCCAGCAGCCCAAGACAGGGCCTAGCCAAAAACATTCAGTACTTC. This sequence joins TRBV11-3 and TRBJ2-4; 7 bases match TRBD1. With V trimmed by 5 bases and J by 0 bases, 7 bases remained unmatched. CDR1 and CDR2 from the germline V gene are SGHNT and YENEEA. The CDR3 runs 16 residues.

This clonotype was seen more than once but under ten times. V usage is TRBV5-1 and J usage is TRBJ2-7; D not resolved. Per the germline V gene, CDR1 is SGHRS and CDR2 is YFSETQ. V was shortened by 5 bases and J by 6 bases, with 15 bases between the two germline ends. The CDR3 has 13 amino acids. The CDR3 region is CASRTTGAAEQYF. The CDR3, as DNA: TGCGCCAGCAGAACTACCGGCGCGGCCGAGCAGTACTTC.